Here is one T cell receptor (beta chain) with its context. Its cognate antigen is unknown. The entry originates in a study of CD8+CD57+ T cells in acquired aplastic anemia. For the study at large: Across the sorted CD4+ and CD8+ cells, DNA amounts averaged 3.2 ug. Approximately 10 million reads were obtained on average for healthy donor CD4+ cells.

It was genomic DNA that served as the template for profiling TCR beta VDJ and CDR3. TCRdb passed the reads through MiXCR, listing each CDR3 protein once. This table holds about 210,000 distinct CDR3 sequences, 30% to 35% found once. Study-wide results and caveats: Between patients and controls, CD8+ Simpson's diversity did not vary significantly. Almost 30 sequences, all CD8+ CDR3, were shared between patients and controls.

Germline lookup yields CDR1 SGHVS and CDR2 FQNEAQ. Trimming removed 5 bases from V and 4 bases from J; junction bases left unmatched: 7. The CDR3 is 14 residues long. Material for sequencing was sorted CD4+, CD8+, or CD8+CD57+ T cells (not recorded which) from PBMCs. This rearrangement joins TRBV7-8 to TRBJ2-7, with 8 positions matching TRBD1. The receptor was derived from a human donor in good health, serving as a control. The CDR3 region is CASSQTGGQYEQYF. The CDR3 coding sequence is TGTGCCAGCAGCCAAACAGGGGGACAGTACGAGCAGTACTTC.